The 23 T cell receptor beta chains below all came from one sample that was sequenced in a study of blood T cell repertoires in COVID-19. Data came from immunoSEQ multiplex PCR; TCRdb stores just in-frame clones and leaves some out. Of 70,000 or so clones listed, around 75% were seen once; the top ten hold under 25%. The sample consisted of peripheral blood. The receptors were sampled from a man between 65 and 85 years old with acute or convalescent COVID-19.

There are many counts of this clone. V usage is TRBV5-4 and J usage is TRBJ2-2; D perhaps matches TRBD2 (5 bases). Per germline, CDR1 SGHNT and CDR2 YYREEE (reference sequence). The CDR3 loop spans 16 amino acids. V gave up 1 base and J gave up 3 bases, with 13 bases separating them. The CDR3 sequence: CASSLSVRAHTGELFF. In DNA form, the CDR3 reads TGTGCCAGCAGCTTGAGTGTGAGGGCCCACACCGGGGAGCTGTTTTTT.

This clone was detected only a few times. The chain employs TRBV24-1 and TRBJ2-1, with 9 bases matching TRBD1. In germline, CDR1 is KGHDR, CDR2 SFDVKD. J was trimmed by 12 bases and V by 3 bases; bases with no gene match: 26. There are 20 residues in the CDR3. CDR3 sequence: CATSDNRHKLTGGKSSGQFF. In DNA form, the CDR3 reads TGTGCCACCAGTGATAACCGTCATAAGTTGACAGGGGGGAAATCCAGTGGGCAGTTCTTC.

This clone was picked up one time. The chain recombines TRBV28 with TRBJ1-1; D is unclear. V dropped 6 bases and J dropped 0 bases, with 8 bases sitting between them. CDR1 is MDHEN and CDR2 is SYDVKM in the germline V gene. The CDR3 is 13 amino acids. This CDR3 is CASRRSLNTEAFF. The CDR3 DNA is TGTGCCAGCAGGAGAAGCCTGAACACTGAAGCTTTCTTT.

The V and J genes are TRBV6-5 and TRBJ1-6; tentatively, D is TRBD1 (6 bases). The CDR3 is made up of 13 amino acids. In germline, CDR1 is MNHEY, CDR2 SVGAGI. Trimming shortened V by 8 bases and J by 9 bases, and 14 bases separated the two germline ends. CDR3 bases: TGTGCCAGCCGATCAGGGGTGGGTTCACCCCTCCACTTT. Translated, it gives CASRSGVGSPLHF.

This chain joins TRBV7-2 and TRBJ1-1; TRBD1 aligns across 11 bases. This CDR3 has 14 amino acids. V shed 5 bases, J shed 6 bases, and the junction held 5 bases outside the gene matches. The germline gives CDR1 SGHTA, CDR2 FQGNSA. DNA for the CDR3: TGTGCCAGCAGCGGGACAGGGGGAGCTGCTGAAGCTTTCTTT. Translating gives CASSGTGGAAEAFF.

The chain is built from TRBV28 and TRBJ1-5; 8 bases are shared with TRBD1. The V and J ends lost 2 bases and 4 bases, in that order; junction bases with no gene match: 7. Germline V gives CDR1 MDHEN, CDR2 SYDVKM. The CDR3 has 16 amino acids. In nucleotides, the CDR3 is TGTGCCAGCAGTTTAGGGCCGGGACAGGAAAATCAGCCCCAGCATTTT. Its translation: CASSLGPGQENQPQHF. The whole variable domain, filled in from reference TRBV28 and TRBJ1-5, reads DVKVTQSSRYLVKRTGEKVFLECVQDMDHENMFWYRQDPGLGLRLIYFSYDVKMKEKGDIPEGYSVSREKKERFSLILESASTNQTSMYLCASSLGPGQENQPQHFGDGTRLSIL.

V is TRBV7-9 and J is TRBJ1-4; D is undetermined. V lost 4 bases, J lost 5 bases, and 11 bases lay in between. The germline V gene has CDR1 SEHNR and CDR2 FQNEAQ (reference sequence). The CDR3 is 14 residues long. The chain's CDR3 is CASSYLALNEKLFF. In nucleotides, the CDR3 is TGTGCCAGCAGCTACTTAGCCTTAAATGAAAAACTGTTTTTT.

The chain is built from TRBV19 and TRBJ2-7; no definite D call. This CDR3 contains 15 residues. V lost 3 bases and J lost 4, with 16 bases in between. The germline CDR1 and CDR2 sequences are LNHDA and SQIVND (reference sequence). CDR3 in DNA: TGTGCCAGTAGTATGGGCCACTTCTCCGCTTACGAGCAGTACTTC. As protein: CASSMGHFSAYEQYF.

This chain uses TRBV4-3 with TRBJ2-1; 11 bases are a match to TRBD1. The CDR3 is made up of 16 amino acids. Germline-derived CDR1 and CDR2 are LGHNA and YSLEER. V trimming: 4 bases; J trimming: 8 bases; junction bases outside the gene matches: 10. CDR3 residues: CASSLIGTGGRDEQFF. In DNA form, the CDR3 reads TGCGCCAGCAGCCTCATAGGGACAGGGGGTCGGGATGAGCAGTTCTTC.

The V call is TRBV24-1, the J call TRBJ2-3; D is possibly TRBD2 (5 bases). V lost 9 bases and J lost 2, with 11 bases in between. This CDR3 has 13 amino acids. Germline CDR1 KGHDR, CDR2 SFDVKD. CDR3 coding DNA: TGTGCCACCTATGGACTCGACACAGATACGCAGTATTTT. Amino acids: CATYGLDTDTQYF.

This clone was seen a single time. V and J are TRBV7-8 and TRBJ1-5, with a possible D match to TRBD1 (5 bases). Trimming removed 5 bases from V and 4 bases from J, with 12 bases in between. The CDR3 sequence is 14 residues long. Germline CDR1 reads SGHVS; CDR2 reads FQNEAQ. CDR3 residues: CASSRGGGNQPQHF. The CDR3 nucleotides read TGTGCCAGCAGCCGTGGGGGAGGGAATCAGCCCCAGCATTTT.

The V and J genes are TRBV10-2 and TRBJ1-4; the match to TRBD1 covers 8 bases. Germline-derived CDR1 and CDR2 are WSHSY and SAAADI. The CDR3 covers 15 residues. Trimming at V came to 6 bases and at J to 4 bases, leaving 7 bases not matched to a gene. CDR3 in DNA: TGCGCCAGCAGAGGGAACAGGGGGGATAATGAAAAACTGTTTTTT. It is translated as CASRGNRGDNEKLFF.

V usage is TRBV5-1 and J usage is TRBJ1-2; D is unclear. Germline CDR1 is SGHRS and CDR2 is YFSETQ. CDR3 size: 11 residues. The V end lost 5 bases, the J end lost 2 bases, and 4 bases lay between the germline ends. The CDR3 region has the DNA TGCGCCAGCAGTGAGAACTATGGCTACACCTTC. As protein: CASSENYGYTF.

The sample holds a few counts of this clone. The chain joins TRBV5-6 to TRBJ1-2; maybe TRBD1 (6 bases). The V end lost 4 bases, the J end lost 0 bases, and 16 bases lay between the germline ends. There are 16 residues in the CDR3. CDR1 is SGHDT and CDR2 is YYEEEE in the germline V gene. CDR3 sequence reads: CASSLLQGIANYGYTF. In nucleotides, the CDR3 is TGTGCCAGCAGCCTACTACAGGGTATAGCTAACTATGGCTACACCTTC.

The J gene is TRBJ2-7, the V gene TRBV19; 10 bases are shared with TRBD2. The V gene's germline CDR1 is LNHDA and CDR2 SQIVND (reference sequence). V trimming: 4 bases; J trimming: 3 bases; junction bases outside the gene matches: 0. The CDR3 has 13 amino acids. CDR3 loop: CASSTSGGYEQYF. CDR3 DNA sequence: TGTGCCAGTAGTACTAGCGGGGGCTACGAGCAGTACTTC. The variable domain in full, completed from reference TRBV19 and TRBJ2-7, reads DGGITQSPKYLFRKEGQNVTLSCEQNLNHDAMYWYRQDPGQGLRLIYYSQIVNDFQKGDIAEGYSVSREKKESFPLTVTSAQKNPTAFYLCASSTSGGYEQYFGPGTRLTVT.

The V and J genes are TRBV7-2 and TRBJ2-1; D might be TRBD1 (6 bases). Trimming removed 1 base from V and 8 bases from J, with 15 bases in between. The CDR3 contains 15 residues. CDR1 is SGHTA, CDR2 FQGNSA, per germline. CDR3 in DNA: TGTGCCAGCAGCTTAGTTACAGGGATGAGCCATGAGCAGTTCTTC. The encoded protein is CASSLVTGMSHEQFF.

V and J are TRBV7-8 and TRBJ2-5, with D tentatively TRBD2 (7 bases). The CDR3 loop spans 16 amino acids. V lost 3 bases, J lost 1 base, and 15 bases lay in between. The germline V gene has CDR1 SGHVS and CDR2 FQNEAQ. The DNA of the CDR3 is TGTGCCAGCAGCTTGGGGGCAGGGGAGGGCCAAGAGACCCAGTACTTC. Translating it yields CASSLGAGEGQETQYF.

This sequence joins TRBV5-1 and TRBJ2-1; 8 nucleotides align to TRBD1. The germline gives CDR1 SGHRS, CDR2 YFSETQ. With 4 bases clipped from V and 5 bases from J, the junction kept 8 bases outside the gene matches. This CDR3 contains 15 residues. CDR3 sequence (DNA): TGCGCCAGCAGCCAGGCCGGGACAGGAGACAATGAGCAGTTCTTC. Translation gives CASSQAGTGDNEQFF.

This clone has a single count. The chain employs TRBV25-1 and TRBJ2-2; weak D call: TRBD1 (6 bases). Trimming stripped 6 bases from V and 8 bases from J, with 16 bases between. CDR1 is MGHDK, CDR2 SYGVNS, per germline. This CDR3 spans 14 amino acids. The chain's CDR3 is CASRRDRPLGELFF. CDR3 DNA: TGTGCCAGCAGACGTGACAGGCCCTTGGGGGAGCTGTTTTTT.

The CDR3 DNA sequence: TGTGCCAGCAGCTCCGTACCAGGGACAGGCTCTGGAAACACCATATATTTT. Its translation: CASSSVPGTGSGNTIYF. This rearrangement joins TRBV7-8 to TRBJ1-3, with 8 bases matching TRBD1. CDR1 is SGHVS and CDR2 is FQNEAQ in the germline V gene. The CDR3 sequence is 17 residues long. V was pared by 4 bases and J by 0 bases, with 8 bases of the junction left unmatched.

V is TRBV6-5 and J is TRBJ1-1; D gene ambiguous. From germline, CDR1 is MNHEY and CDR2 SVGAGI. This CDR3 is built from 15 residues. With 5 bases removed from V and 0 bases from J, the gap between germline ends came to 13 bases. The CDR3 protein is CASSLTGKMNTEAFF. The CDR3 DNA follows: TGTGCCAGCAGTCTAACGGGGAAAATGAACACTGAAGCTTTCTTT.

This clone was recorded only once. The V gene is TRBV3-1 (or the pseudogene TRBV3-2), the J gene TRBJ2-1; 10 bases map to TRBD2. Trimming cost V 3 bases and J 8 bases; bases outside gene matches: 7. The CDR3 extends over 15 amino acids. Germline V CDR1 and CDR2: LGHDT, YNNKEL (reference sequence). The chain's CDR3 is CASSHLGLAKDEQFF. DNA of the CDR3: TGTGCCAGCAGCCATTTGGGACTAGCGAAGGATGAGCAGTTCTTC.

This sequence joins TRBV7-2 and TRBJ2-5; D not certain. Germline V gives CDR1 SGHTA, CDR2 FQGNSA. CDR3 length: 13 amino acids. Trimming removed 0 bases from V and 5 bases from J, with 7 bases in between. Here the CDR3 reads CASSLARAETQYF. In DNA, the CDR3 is TGTGCCAGCAGCTTAGCGAGAGCGGAGACCCAGTACTTC.